This T cell receptor beta chain was recovered during a study of shared clonotypes between healthy human individuals (dated by TCRdb to 2018 to 2021). The study in broad terms: The cohort comprised a couple of women and three men aged 18 to 49 years. For each donor, three plates each were used for CD4 naive and CD4 memory, two plates were used for CD8 naive, and one plate was used for CD8 memory. Per donor, leukapheresis produced somewhere between about 0.9 and 9.5 billion PBMCs. To increase sequencing depth and limit assay-specific biases, different laboratories used diverse techniques to prepare libraries and sequence TCR repertoires. To estimate repertoire size and how much clonotype sharing occurs between individuals, the study deeply sequenced the blood TCR repertoires of several healthy adults.

Via the germline V gene, CDR1 is MNHEY and CDR2 SVGAGI. V loses 0 bases of germline sequence and J loses 6 bases, and the interval between the two ends is 12 bases. Spanning cysteine to phenylalanine, the CDR3 consists of 15 amino acids. This entry keeps only the CDR3 DNA: 45 bases, framed from base 1. For the CD8 naive samples, CD45RO-negative cells were positively selected for CCR7, yielding a CD45RA+CCR7+ population from which TemRA cells were excluded. Donors were healthy HIV-negative adults with no recently reported acute infections or vaccinations. Every donor was a Caucasian adult living in Nashville, Tennessee, USA. Blood was obtained by leukapheresis, after which PBMCs were separated by Ficoll-Histopaque density gradient centrifugation and cryopreserved in liquid nitrogen vapor phase. Purity and quantity of every magnetically sorted T cell population were checked by analytical flow cytometry. Each sorted fraction had its genomic DNA isolated and then quantified by UV absorbance on a Nanodrop 2000c.

The paper's findings and limits, for the study overall: Compared with non-shared clonotypes, clonotypes shared by all four sorted-subset donors had higher generation probabilities. Pairwise subsampling indicated that sequencing depth was expected to affect the degree of clonotype sharing among donors. The small number of donors limited the genetic and exposure-history diversity represented. Rarefaction of sorted-subset datasets indicated incomplete sequencing despite the large sequencing depth. Naive subsets generally had larger estimated clonotype richness than memory subsets did. When a handful of donors were compared, the shared fraction of clonotypes was around 5% for naive CD4, around 3.6% for naive CD8, 2% to 2.5% for memory CD4, and 0.35% to 0.4% for memory CD8. Sampling was restricted to blood, and TCR repertoires in tissues likely differ from the TCR repertoires found in blood.

This clone occurred a few times. Its cognate antigen has yet to be identified. There are no base qualities to consult, and no much larger clone falls within one base. Using the deep immunoSEQ assay, multiplex PCR amplified TCR CDR3 regions from genomic DNA. Genomic DNA extracted from each cell subset was distributed evenly over all wells of several immunoSEQ 96-well plates, and each plate served as one replicate. For sorted subsets, 150 to 250 ng genomic DNA, equal to tens of thousands of T cell genomes, was loaded into each replicate PCR. Purified libraries were measured with a Qubit 3.0 fluorometer, size-checked on a Bioanalyzer 2100, and measured again with the KAPA Library Quantification kit. Every immunoSEQ 96-well plate was sequenced on a separate single-read 150-cycle Illumina NextSeq 550 flow cell. The published analysis was carried out like this. The immunoSEQ output contained only junctional sequences without quality scores, so filtering could not match that applied to full-length reads. To assign V/J genes and CDR3, sequences were annotated against IMGT germline references using PyIR, a Python wrapper for IgBLAST v1.9. Reads were removed for weak V/J assignments (E-value above 1e-6), missing CDR3, stop codons, out-of-frame junctions, or ambiguous translated residues. V3J clonotypes were defined by identical inferred V gene, J gene, and CDR3 amino acid sequence. Percentage overlap between repertoires was computed as shared unique clonotypes divided by the size of the smaller repertoire. Repertoire richness was assessed with RTK rarefaction, the Chao1 estimator, and Recon v2.1 estimates of unobserved clonotypes. OLGA was used to compute generation probabilities for all TCRbeta clonotypes that the gDNA method yielded from several donors. Sourced from immuneACCESS, this table was stored by TCRdb with only in-frame sequences that have V and J called. A share of the clones is absent; for the studies checked, an unresolved V gene accounts for under half, and the remainder has no known explanation. For V, J and clone size, that table is used; D and trimming come from the DNA. The sample yields roughly 2,000,000 clones; about 93% were counted once. The ten largest clones capture less than 2% of the sample.

This receptor chain uses TRBV6-5 and TRBJ1-5, with an unclear D gene assignment. The TCR originated in a man in his late teens or twenties in good health. Some clones in this sample may be carry-over from other donors' samples. Sequencing input: naive CD8+ T cells from PBMCs. The sample's cell subset or site label, decoded: CD45RA+CCR7+. The CDR3 in this case is CASSYSGDGRQPQHF. The nucleotide sequence is given as TGTGCCAGCAGTTACTCTGGGGATGGTCGTCAGCCCCAGCATTTT.